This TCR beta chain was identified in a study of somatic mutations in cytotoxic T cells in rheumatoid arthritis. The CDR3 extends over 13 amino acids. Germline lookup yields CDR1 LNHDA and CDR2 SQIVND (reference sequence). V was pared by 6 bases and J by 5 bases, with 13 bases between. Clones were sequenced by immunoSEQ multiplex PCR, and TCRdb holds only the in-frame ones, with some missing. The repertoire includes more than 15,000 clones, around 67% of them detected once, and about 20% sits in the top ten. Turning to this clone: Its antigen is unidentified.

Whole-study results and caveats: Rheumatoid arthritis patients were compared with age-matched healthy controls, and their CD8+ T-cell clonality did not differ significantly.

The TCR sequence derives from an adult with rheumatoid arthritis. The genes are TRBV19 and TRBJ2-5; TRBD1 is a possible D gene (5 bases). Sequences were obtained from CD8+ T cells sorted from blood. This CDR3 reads CASRAPGLETQYF. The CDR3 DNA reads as TGTGCCAGTAGAGCCCCAGGGTTGGAGACCCAGTACTTC.